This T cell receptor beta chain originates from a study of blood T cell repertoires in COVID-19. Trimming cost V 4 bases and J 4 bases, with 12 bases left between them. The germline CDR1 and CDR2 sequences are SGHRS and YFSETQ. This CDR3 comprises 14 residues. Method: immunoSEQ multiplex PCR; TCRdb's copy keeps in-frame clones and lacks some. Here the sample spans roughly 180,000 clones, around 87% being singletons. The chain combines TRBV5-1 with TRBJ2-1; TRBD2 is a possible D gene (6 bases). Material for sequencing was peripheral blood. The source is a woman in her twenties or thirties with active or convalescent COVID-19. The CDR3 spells CASSGSGYYNEQFF. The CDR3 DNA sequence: TGCGCCAGCAGCGGGAGCGGGTATTACAATGAGCAGTTCTTC.